The 7 T cell receptor beta chains listed next were all sequenced from one sample in a study of cytomegalovirus exposure and HLA in healthy donors. PCR primers comprised 60 Vbeta and 13 Jbeta primers. Generated by immunoSEQ multiplex PCR, the TCRdb table keeps only in-frame clones and is missing some. Altogether around 63,000 clones are present, approximately 80% being singletons, with the ten largest covering 2.9%. The sample comprised PBMCs. These receptors came from a woman aged 25 to 39 in good health and CMV-seronegative.

The rearrangement links TRBV2 to TRBJ2-2, with 10 bases fitting TRBD1. CDR1 and CDR2 (germline): SNHLY, FYNNEI. V gave up 7 bases and J gave up 4 bases; unmatched junction bases: 9. This CDR3 comprises 16 residues. As DNA, the CDR3 is TGTGCCAGCAAGAACGGGACAGGGGAATTCACCGGGGAGCTGTTTTTT. Translated: CASKNGTGEFTGELFF. The whole variable domain, remainder taken from reference TRBV2 and TRBJ2-2, is EPEVTQTPSHQVTQMGQEVILRCVPISNHLYFYWYRQILGQKVEFLVSFYNNEISEKSEIFDDQFSVERPDGSNFTLKIRSTKLEDSAMYFCASKNGTGEFTGELFFGEGSRLTVL.

This clone is a singleton in its sample. The chain has TRBV7-8 and TRBJ2-1, with D maybe TRBD1 (6 bases). This CDR3 is 16 amino acids long. From germline, CDR1 is SGHVS and CDR2 FQNEAQ. Trimming removed 1 base from V and 3 bases from J, with 13 bases in between. CDR3 sequence (DNA): TGTGCCAGCAGCTTAGGGGCGAGAGGGGGCTACAATGAGCAGTTCTTC. This encodes CASSLGARGGYNEQFF. Complete variable domain (other parts from reference TRBV7-8 and TRBJ2-1): GAGVSQSPRYKVAKRGQDVALRCDPISGHVSLFWYQQALGQGPEFLTYFQNEAQLDKSGLPSDRFFAERPEGSVSTLKIQRTQQEDSAVYLCASSLGARGGYNEQFFGPGTRLTVL.

The chain couples TRBV5-6 to TRBJ2-2; D might be TRBD1 (7 bases). The CDR3 has 13 amino acids. Trimming removed 4 bases from V and 5 bases from J, with 9 bases in between. Germline CDR1 SGHDT, CDR2 YYEEEE. The DNA of the CDR3 is TGTGCCAGCAGCCCAGGGGGGACCGGGGAGCTGTTTTTT. Protein product: CASSPGGTGELFF.

The V call is TRBV2, the J call TRBJ2-3; possible D gene TRBD1, 6 bases. V lost 8 bases, J lost 0 bases, and 12 bases lay in between. Germline V gene lookup returns CDR1 SNHLY and CDR2 FYNNEI. This CDR3 is 14 amino acids long. The CDR3 bases are TGTGCCAGCCGAAAACAGGGTAGCACAGATACGCAGTATTTT. Its protein product is CASRKQGSTDTQYF.

As regards this clone: An end of the junction differs from the germline gene, which may be a read error. The V call is TRBV7-9, the J call TRBJ2-1; 13 nucleotides agree with TRBD2. The CDR3 spans 16 residues. Germline CDR1 reads SEHNR; CDR2 reads FQNEAQ (reference sequence). The DNA for the CDR3 is TGTTCCAGCAGCCCCGGGACTAGCGGGACCCACAATGAGCAGTTCTTC. Its protein is CSSSPGTSGTHNEQFF.

V and J are TRBV15 and TRBJ1-1, with D possibly being TRBD1 (5 bases). Between the trimmed V and J ends, which lost 4 bases and 5 bases, there was a span of 11 bases. This CDR3 is built from 13 residues. Germline assignment: CDR1 LNHNV and CDR2 YYDKDF (reference sequence). The CDR3: CATSMGLRTEAFF. Written as DNA, the CDR3 is TGTGCCACCAGCATGGGGCTCAGGACTGAAGCTTTCTTT.

This rearrangement joins TRBV7-8 to TRBJ2-1; TRBD2 might be the D (5 bases). V was shortened by 5 bases and J by 7 bases, with 12 bases between the two germline ends. The CDR3 contains 13 residues. The germline V gene encodes CDR1 SGHVS and CDR2 FQNEAQ. The CDR3 sequence: CASSPWESNEQFF. In nucleotides, the CDR3 is TGTGCCAGCAGCCCGTGGGAGTCGAATGAGCAGTTCTTC.